This TCR beta chain was captured by sequencing in a study of cytomegalovirus exposure and HLA in healthy donors. Findings and limits, study-wide: The likely explanation for a cluster of highly shared sequence variants was sequencing artifact. According to reports, the classifier identified cytomegalovirus status with high specificity and sensitivity. HLA alleles were associated with 15,000 to 20,000 TCR beta sequences in a later analysis at 0.05 false discovery rate. Across donors, most TCRs were seen rarely, yet some public ones were widespread.

With regard to this clone: Antigen unknown.

Use of 60 Vbeta and 13 Jbeta primers characterized the PCR. Here immunoSEQ multiplex PCR was the method, and the copy in TCRdb shows in-frame clones only, minus some. This sample has roughly 140,000 clones, with around 74% found just once. V trimming: 5 bases; J trimming: 7 bases; junction bases outside the gene matches: 3. This CDR3 contains 12 residues. The germline V gene has CDR1 MNHNS and CDR2 SASEGT. The chain carries TRBV6-1 and TRBJ2-3; 7 bases match TRBD1. The sequence derives from a man aged 50 to 60 in good health and CMV-seropositive. Sequencing was carried out using PBMCs. The CDR3 sequence: CASSRQGNTQYF. DNA of the CDR3: TGTGCCAGCAGTCGACAGGGAAATACGCAGTATTTT.